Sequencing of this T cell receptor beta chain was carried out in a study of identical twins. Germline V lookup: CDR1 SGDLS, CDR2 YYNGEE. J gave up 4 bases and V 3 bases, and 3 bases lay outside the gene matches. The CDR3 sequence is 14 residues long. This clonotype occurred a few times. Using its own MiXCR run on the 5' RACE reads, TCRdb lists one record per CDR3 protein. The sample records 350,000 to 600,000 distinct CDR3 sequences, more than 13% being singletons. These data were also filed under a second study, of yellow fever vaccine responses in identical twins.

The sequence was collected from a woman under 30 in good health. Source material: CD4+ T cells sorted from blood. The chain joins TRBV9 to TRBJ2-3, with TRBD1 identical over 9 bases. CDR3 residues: CASSAQGASDTQYF. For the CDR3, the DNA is TGTGCCAGCAGCGCACAGGGGGCTTCAGATACGCAGTATTTT.